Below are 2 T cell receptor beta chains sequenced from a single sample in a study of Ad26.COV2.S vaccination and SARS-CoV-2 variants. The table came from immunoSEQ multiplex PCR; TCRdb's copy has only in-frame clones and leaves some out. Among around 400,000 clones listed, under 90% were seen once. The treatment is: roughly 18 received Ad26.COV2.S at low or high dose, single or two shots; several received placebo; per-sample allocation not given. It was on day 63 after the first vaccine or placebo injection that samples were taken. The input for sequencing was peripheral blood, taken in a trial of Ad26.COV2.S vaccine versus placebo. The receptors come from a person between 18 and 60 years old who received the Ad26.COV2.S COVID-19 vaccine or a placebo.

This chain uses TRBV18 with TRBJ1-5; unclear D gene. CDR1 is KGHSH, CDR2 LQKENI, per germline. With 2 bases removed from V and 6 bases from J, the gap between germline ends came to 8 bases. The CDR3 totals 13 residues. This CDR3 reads CASSPEDGQPQHF. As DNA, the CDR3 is TGTGCCAGCTCACCAGAAGATGGTCAGCCCCAGCATTTT.

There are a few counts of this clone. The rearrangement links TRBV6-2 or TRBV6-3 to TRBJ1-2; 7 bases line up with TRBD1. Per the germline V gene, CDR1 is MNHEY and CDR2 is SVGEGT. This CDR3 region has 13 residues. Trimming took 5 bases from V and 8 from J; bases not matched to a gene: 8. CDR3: CASSGTLGQGYTF. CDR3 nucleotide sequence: TGTGCCAGCAGTGGGACCTTGGGACAGGGCTACACCTTC.